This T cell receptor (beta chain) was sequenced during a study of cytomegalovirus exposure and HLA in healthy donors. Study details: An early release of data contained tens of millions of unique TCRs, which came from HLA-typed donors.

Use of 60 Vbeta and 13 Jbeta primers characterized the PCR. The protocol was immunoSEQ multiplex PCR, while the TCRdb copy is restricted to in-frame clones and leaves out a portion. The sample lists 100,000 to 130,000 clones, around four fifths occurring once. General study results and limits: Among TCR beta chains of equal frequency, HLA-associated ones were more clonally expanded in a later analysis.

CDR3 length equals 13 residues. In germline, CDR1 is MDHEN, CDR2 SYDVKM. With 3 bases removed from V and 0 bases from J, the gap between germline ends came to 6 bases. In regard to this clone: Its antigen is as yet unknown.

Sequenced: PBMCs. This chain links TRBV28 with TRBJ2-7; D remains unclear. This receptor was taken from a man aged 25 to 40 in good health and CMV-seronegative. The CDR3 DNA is TGTGCCAGCAGTTTGGTTAGCTCCTACGAGCAGTACTTC. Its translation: CASSLVSSYEQYF.